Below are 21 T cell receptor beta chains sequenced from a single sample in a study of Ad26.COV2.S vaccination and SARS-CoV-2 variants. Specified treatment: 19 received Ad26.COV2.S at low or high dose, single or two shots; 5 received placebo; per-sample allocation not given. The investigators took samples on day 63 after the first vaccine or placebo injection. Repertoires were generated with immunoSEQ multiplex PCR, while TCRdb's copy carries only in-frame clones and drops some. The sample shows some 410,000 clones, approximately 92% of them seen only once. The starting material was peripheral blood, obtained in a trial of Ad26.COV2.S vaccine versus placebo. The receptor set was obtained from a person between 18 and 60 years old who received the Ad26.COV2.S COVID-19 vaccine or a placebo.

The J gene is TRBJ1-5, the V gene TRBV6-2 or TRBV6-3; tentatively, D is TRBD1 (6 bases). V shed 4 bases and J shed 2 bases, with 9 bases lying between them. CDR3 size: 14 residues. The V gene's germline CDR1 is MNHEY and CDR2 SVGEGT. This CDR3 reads CASSWRQGNQPQHF. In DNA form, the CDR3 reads TGTGCCAGCAGTTGGAGACAGGGCAATCAGCCCCAGCATTTT.

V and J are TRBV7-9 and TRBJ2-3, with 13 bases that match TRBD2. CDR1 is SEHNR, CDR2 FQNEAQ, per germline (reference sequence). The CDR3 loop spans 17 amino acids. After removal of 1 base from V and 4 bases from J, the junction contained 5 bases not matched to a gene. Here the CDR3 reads CASSLVGTSGVSDTQYF. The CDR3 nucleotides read TGTGCCAGCAGCTTAGTAGGGACTAGCGGGGTCTCAGATACGCAGTATTTT.

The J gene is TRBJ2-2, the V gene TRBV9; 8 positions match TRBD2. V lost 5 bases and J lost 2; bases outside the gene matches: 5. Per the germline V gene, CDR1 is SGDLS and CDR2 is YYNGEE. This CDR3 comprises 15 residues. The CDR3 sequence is CASSPGTRNTGELFF. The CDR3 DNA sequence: TGTGCCAGCAGTCCCGGGACTAGAAACACCGGGGAGCTGTTTTTT.

CDR3 nucleotides: TGTGCCAGCAGTTTTTACCGATCCCTTACAGATACGCAGTATTTT. This translates into CASSFYRSLTDTQYF. The V gene is TRBV28, the J gene TRBJ2-3; D is unclear. V was clipped by 3 bases and J by 3 bases, with 13 bases between them. In germline, CDR1 is MDHEN, CDR2 SYDVKM. CDR3 size: 15 residues.

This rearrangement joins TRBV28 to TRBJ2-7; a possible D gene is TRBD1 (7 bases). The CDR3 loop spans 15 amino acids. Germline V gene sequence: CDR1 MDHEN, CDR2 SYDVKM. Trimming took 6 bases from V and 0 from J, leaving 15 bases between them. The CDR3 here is CASSPPQGGSYEQYF. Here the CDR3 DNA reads TGTGCCAGCAGCCCACCCCAGGGGGGCTCCTACGAGCAGTACTTC.

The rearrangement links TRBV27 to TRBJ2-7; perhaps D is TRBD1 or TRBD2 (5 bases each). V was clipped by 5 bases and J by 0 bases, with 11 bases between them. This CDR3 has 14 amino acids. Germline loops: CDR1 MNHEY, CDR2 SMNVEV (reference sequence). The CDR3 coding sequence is TGTGCCAGCAGTCGCCGGGACCGCTCCTACGAGCAGTACTTC. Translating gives CASSRRDRSYEQYF.

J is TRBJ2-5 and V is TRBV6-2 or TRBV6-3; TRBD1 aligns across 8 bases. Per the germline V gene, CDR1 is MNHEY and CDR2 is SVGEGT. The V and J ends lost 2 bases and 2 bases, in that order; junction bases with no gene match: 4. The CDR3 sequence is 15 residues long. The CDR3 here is CASSYLTGAQETQYF. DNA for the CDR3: TGTGCCAGCAGTTACCTGACAGGGGCTCAAGAGACCCAGTACTTC.

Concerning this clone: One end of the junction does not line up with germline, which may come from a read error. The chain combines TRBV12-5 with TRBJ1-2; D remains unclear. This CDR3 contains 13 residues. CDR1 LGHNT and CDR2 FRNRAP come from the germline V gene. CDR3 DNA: TGTGCTAGTGGCTTGGGATTCAACTATGGCTACACCTTC. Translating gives CASGLGFNYGYTF.

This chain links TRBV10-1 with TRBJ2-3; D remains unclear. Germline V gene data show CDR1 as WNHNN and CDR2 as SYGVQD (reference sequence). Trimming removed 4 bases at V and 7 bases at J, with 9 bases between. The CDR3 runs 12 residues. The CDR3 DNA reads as TGCGCCAGCAGTGTAGGTGGAAATACGCAGTATTTT. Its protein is CASSVGGNTQYF.

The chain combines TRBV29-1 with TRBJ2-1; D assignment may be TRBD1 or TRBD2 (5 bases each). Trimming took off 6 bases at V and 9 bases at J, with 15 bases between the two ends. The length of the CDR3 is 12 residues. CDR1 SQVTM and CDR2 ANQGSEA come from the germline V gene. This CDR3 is CSVDGDLLEQFF. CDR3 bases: TGCAGCGTCGATGGGGACCTCCTTGAGCAGTTCTTC.

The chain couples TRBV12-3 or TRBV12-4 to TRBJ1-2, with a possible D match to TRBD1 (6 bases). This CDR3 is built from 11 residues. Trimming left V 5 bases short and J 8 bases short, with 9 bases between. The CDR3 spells CASSDRWGYTF. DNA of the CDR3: TGTGCCAGCAGTGACAGGTGGGGCTACACCTTC.

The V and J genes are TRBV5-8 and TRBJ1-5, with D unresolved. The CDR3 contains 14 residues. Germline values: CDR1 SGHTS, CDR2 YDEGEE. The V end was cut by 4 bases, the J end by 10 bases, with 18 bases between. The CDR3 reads CASSPRSEDGPQHF. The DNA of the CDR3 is TGTGCCAGCAGCCCCAGATCGGAAGACGGACCCCAGCATTTT.

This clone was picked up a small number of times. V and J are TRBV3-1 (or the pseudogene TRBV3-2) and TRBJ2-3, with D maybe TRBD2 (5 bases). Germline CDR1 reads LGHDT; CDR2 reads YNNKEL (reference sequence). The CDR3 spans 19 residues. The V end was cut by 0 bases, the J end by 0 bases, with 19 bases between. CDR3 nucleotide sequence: TGTGCCAGCAGCCAAGAGGGGAGCGTGCAAGCTTCTAGCACAGATACGCAGTATTTT. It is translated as CASSQEGSVQASSTDTQYF.

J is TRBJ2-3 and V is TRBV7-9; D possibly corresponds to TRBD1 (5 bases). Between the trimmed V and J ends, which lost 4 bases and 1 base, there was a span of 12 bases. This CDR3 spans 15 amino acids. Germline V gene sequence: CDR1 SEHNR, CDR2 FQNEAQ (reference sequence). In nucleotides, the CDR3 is TGTGCCAGCAGCTCGCTAGGGGTGGGCACAGATACGCAGTATTTT. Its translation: CASSSLGVGTDTQYF.

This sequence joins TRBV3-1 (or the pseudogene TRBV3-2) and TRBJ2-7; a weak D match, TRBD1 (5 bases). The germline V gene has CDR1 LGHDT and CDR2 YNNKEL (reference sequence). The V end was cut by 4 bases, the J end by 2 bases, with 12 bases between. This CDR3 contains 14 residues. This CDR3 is CASSPDQGTYEQYF. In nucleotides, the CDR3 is TGTGCCAGCAGCCCAGACCAGGGCACCTACGAGCAGTACTTC.

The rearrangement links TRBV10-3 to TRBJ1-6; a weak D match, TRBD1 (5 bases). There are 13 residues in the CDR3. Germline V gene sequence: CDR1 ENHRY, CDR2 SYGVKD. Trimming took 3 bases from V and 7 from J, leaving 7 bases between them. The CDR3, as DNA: TGTGCCATCAGTGATACAGGAAATTCACCCCTCCACTTT. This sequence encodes CAISDTGNSPLHF.

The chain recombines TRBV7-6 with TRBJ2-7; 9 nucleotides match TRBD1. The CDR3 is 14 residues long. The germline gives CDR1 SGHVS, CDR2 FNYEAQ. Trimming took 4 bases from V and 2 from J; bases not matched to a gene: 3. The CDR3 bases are TGTGCCAGCAGCTCGACAGGGGGACCCTACGAGCAGTACTTC. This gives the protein CASSSTGGPYEQYF.

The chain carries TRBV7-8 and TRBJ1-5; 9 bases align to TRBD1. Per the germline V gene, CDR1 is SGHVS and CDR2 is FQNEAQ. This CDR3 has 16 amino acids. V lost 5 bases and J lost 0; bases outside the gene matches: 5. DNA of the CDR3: TGTGCCAGCAGCACTAGGGGACAGGGTAGCAATCAGCCCCAGCATTTT. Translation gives CASSTRGQGSNQPQHF.

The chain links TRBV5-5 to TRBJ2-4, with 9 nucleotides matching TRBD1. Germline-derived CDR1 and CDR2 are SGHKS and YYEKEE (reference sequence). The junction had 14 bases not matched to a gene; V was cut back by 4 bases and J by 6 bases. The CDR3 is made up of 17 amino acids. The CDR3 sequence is CASSIPGTGIRGNIQYF. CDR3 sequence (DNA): TGTGCCAGCAGCATCCCCGGGACAGGGATCAGGGGAAACATTCAGTACTTC.

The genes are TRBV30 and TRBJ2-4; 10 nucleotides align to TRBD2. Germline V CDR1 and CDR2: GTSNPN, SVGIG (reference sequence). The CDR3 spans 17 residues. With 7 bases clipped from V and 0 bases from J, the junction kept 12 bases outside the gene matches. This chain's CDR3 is CAFSGTSGVIAKNIQYF. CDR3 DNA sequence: TGTGCCTTCTCCGGTACTAGCGGGGTGATAGCCAAAAACATTCAGTACTTC. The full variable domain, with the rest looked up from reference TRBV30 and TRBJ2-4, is SQTIHQWPATLVQPVGSPLSLECTVEGTSNPNLYWYRQAAGRGLQLLFYSVGIGQISSEVPQNLSASRPQDRQFILSSKKLLLSDSGFYLCAFSGTSGVIAKNIQYFGAGTRLSVL.

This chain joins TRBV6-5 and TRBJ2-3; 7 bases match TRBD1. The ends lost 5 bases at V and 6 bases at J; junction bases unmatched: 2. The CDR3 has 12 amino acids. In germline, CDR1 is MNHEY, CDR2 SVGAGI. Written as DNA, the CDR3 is TGTGCCAGCAGTACGGACAGGGATACGCAGTATTTT. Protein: CASSTDRDTQYF.